This T cell receptor beta chain was found in a study of T cell clonotyping in hematopoietic cell transplantation. Clones were read by immunoSEQ multiplex PCR, and TCRdb kept only the in-frame ones, dropping some. The table records approximately 44,000 clones, about 96% of them present only once. Whole-study findings and limits: Few recipient clonotypes overlapped donors; over 95% were de novo at given depth. Pathologically expanded recipient clonotypes increased progressively from day 30 to day 180 as diversity fell.

This CDR3 region has 18 residues. Germline V CDR1 and CDR2: LGHNA, YNFKEQ. The V end lost 0 bases, the J end lost 0 bases, and 18 bases lay between the germline ends. Details on this clone: Its antigen is not known.

The receptor's source is a man aged 25-45 years in good health. Some clones in this sample may be carry-over from other donors' samples. V gene TRBV4-2 combines with J gene TRBJ2-7, with D unresolved. Sequencing was done on a sample of peripheral blood mononuclear cells. CDR3 sequence reads: CASSQEVRTGSISYEQYF. The DNA of the CDR3 is TGTGCCAGCAGCCAAGAGGTGCGTACGGGCTCAATCTCCTACGAGCAGTACTTC.